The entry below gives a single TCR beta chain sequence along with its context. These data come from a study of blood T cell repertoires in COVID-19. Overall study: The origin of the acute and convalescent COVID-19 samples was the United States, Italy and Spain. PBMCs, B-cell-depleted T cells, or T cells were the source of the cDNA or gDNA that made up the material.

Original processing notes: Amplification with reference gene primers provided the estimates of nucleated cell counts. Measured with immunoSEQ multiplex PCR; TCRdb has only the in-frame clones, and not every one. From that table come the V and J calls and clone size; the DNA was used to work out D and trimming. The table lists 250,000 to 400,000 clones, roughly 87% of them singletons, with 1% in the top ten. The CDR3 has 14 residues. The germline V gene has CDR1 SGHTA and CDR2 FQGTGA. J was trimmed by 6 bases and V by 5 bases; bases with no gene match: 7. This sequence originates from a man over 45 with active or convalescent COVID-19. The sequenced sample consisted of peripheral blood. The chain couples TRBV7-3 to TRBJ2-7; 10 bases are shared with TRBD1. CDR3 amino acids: CASSPDRGQVEQYF. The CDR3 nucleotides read TGTGCCAGCAGCCCTGACAGGGGGCAGGTCGAGCAGTACTTC. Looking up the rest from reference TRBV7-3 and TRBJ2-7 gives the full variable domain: GAGVSQTPSNKVTEKGKYVELRCDPISGHTALYWYRQSLGQGPEFLIYFQGTGAADDSGLPNDRFFAVRPEGSVSTLKIQRTERGDSAVYLCASSPDRGQVEQYFGPGTRLTVT.